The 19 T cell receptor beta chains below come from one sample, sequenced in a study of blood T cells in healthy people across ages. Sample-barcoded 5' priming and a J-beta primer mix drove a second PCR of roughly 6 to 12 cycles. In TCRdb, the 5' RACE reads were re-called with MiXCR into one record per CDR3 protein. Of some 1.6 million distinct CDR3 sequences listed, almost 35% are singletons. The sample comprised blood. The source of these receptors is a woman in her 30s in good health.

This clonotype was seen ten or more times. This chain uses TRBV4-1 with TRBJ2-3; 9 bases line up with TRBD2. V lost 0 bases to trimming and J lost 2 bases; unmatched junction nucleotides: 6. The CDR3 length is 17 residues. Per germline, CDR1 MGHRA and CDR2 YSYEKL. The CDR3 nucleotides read TGCGCCAGCAGCCAAGATCAGACTAGCGGATACACAGATACGCAGTATTTT. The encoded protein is CASSQDQTSGYTDTQYF.

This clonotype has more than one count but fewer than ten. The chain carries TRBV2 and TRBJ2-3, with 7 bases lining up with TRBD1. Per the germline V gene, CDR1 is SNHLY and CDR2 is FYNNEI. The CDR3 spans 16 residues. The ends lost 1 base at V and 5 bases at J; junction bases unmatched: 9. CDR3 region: CASSEGGQALGDTQYF. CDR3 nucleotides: TGTGCCAGCAGTGAAGGAGGACAGGCACTGGGAGATACGCAGTATTTT. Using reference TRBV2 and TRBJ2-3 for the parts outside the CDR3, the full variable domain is EPEVTQTPSHQVTQMGQEVILRCVPISNHLYFYWYRQILGQKVEFLVSFYNNEISEKSEIFDDQFSVERPDGSNFTLKIRSTKLEDSAMYFCASSEGGQALGDTQYFGPGTRLTVL.

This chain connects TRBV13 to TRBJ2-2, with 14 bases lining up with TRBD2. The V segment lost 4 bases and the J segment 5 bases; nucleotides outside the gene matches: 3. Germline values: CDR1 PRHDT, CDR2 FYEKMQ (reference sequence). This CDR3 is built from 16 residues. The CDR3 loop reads CASSYRTSGRTGELFF. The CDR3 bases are TGTGCCAGCAGCTACAGGACTAGCGGGAGGACCGGGGAGCTGTTTTTT. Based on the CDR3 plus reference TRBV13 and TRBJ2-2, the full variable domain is AAGVIQSPRHLIKEKRETATLKCYPIPRHDTVYWYQQGPGQDPQFLISFYEKMQSDKGSIPDRFSAQQFSDYHSELNMSSLELGDSALYFCASSYRTSGRTGELFFGEGSRLTVL.

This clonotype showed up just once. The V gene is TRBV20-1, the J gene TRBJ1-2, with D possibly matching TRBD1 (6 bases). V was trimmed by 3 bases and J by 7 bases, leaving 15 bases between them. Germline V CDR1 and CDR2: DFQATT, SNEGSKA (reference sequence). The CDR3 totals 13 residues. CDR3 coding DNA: TGCAGTGCTAGTCTACAGGGTGAGGTTGGCTACACCTTC. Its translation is CSASLQGEVGYTF.

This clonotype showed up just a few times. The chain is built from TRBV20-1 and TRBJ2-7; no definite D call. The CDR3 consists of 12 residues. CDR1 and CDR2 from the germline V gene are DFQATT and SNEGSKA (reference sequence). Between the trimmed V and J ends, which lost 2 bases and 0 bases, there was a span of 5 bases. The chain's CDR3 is CSARSPSYEQYF. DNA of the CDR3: TGCAGTGCTAGATCGCCCTCCTACGAGCAGTACTTC.

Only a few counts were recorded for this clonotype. The CDR3, as DNA: TGTGCCGTCAAAACAGGTATCCAGCCCCAGCATTTT. Its translation is CAVKTGIQPQHF. The J gene is TRBJ1-5, the V gene TRBV6-2 or TRBV6-3, with D possibly being TRBD1 (5 bases). V dropped 11 bases and J dropped 7 bases, with 15 bases sitting between them. The CDR3 covers 12 residues. Germline V gene data show CDR1 as MNHEY and CDR2 as SVGEGT.

DNA of the CDR3: TGTGCCATCAGTGCGGGGCGGGAAGGCTACAATGAGCAGTTCTTC. Its protein product is CAISAGREGYNEQFF. The V and J genes are TRBV10-3 and TRBJ2-1; a weak D match, TRBD2 (6 bases). V lost 4 bases and J 3 bases, leaving 13 bases between the germline ends. Per the germline V gene, CDR1 is ENHRY and CDR2 is SYGVKD. The CDR3 is 15 amino acids.

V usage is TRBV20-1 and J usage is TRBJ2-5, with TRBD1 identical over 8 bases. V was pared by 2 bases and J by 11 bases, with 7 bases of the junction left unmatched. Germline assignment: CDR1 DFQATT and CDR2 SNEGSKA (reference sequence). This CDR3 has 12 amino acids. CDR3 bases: TGCAGTGCTAGAAATCAGGGGGCTGAGCAGTACTTC. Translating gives CSARNQGAEQYF.

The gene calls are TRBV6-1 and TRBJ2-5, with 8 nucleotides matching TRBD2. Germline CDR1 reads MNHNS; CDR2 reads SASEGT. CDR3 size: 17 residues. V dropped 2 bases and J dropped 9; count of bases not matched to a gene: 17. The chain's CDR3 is CASSEIGGAGGGGAQYF. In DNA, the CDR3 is TGTGCCAGCAGTGAAATCGGTGGGGCGGGGGGCGGAGGAGCCCAGTACTTC.

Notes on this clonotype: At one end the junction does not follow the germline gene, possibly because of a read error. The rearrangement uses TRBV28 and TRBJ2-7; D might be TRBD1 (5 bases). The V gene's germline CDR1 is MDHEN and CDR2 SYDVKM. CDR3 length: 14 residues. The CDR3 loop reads CAGSLGLDLYEQYF. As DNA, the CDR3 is TGTGCCGGCAGTTTGGGGCTAGACCTCTACGAGCAGTACTTC.

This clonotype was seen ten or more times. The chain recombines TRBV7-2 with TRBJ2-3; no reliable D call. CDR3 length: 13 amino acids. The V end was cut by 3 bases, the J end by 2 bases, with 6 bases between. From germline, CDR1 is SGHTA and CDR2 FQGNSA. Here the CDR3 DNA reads TGTGCCAGCAGCTTTAAGTTCACAGATACGCAGTATTTT. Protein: CASSFKFTDTQYF.

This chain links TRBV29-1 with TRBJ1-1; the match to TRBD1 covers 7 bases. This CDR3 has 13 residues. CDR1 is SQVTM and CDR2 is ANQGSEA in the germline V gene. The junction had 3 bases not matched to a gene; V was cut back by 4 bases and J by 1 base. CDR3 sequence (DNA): TGCAGCGTTGTGGGGACAGAGAACACTGAAGCTTTCTTT. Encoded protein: CSVVGTENTEAFF. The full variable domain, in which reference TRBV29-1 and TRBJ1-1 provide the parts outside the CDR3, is SAVISQKPSRDICQRGTSLTIQCQVDSQVTMMFWYRQQPGQSLTLIATANQGSEATYESGFVIDKFPISRPNLTFSTLTVSNMSPEDSSIYLCSVVGTENTEAFFGQGTRLTVV.

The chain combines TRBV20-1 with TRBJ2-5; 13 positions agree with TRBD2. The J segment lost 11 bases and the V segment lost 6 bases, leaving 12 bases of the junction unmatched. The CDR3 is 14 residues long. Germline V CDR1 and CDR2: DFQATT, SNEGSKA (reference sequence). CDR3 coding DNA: TGCAGTGCCATCCTCCTAGGACTAGCGGGGGAGCAGTACTTC. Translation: CSAILLGLAGEQYF.

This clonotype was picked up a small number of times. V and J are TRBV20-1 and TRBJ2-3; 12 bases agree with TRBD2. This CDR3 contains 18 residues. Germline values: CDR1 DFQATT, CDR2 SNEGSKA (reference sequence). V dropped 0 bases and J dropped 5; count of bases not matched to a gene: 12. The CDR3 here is CSARDWASGRAVEDTQYF. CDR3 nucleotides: TGCAGTGCTAGAGATTGGGCTAGCGGGAGGGCCGTGGAAGATACGCAGTATTTT.

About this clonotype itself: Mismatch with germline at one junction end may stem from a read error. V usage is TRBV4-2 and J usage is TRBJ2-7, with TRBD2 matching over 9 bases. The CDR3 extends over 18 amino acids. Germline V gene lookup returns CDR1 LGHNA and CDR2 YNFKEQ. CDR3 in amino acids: CASNQDELKLAGVHEQYF. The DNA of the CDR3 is TGTGCCAGCAACCAAGATGAACTGAAGTTAGCGGGAGTCCACGAGCAGTACTTC.

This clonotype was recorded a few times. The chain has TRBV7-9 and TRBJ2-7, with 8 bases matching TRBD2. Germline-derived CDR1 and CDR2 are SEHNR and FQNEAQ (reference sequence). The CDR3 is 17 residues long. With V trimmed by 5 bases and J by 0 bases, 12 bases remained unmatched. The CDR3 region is CASSRSGGRSLSYEQYF. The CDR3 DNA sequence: TGTGCCAGCAGCCGTTCGGGAGGGAGGTCGCTCTCCTACGAGCAGTACTTC.

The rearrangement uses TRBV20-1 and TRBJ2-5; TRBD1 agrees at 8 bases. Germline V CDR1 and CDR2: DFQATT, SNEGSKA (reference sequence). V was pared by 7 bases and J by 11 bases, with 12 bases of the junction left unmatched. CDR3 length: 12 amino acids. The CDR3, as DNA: TGCAGTGGAAGACAGGGGTACAATGGGCAGTACTTC. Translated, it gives CSGRQGYNGQYF.

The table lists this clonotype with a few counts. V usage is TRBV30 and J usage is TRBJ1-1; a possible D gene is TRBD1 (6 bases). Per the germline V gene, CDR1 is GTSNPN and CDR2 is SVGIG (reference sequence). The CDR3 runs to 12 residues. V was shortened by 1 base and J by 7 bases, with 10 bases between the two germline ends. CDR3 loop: CAWSAQGREAFF. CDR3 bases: TGTGCCTGGAGTGCTCAGGGGCGTGAAGCTTTCTTT.

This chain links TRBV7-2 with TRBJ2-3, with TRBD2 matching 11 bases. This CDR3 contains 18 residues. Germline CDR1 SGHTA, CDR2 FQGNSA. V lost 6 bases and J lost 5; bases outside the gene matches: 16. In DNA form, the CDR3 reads TGTGCCAGCAGTCCTAGAGGCCTAGCGGGGGGCCATGAAGATACGCAGTATTTT. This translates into CASSPRGLAGGHEDTQYF.